These T cell receptor beta chains were read from a single sample in a study of cytomegalovirus exposure and HLA in healthy donors. Profiled with immunoSEQ multiplex PCR; TCRdb holds only in-frame clones, not every one. The table shows about 80,000 clones, with around 77% occurring only once. Specimen: PBMCs. These receptors came from a woman in her forties in good health and CMV-seropositive. Both conserved end residues are part of each CDR3. Fields, in order: J gene, CDR3 length, V gene, clone size, D gene, CDR3 DNA, CDR3 protein. D genes are given only for firm matches. Size tells how often a clone was seen (once, few, many) or the class of an expanded clone, and some rows leave it out.

TRBJ1-5 18 TRBV5-6 few TRBD1 TGTGCCAGCAGCTTGTATTGGCCAATCGACAGGGCAGGGCAGCCCCAGCATTTT CASSLYWPIDRAGQPQHF
TRBJ2-7 13 TRBV2 NA TRBD1 TGTGCCAGCAGTCGGGACAGGGGGCCCGAGCAGTACTTC CASSRDRGPEQYF
TRBJ2-3 15 TRBV5-8 NA TRBD1 TGTGCCAGCAGCTTGCAGGGACAGGGTGCAGATACGCAGTATTTT CASSLQGQGADTQYF
TRBJ1-1 17 TRBV9 NA NA TGTGCCAGCAGCGATCCCGCTTCGTCGGGTATGAACACTGAAGCTTTCTTT CASSDPASSGMNTEAFF
TRBJ2-3 11 TRBV29-1 NA NA TGCAGCGTTAGGGGGACAGATACGCAGTATTTT CSVRGTDTQYF
TRBJ2-7 17 TRBV7-9 few NA TGTGCCAGCAGCCCAGGGGGGCCCCCGGAGAGGGTATACGAGCAGTACTTC CASSPGGPPERVYEQYF
TRBJ2-5 15 TRBV9 NA TRBD2 TGTGCCAGCAGCGTAGGTGGAGCGGGAGGAGAGACCCAGTACTTC CASSVGGAGGETQYF
TRBJ1-6 19 TRBV9 NA TRBD1 TGTGCCAGCAGCGCTAGGCCCGTGGACAGGGCCAGCAATAATTCACCCCTCCACTTT CASSARPVDRASNNSPLHF
TRBJ2-1 14 TRBV2 NA TRBD2 TGTGCCGGATCCTCTAGCGGGGGAAGGAGTGAGCAGTTCTTC CAGSSSGGRSEQFF
TRBJ1-2 14 TRBV5-1 few NA TGCGCCAGCAGTCCCGTCTCAGTATCGATTGGCTACACCTTC CASSPVSVSIGYTF
TRBJ2-3 17 TRBV28 NA TRBD2 TGTGCCAGCAGTTCACCCCGAGGGACTAGATTGACAGATACGCAGTATTTT CASSSPRGTRLTDTQYF
TRBJ2-7 13 TRBV6-1 NA TRBD2 TGTGCCAGCGGGACTAGCGGGAGTGGAGAGCAGTACTTC CASGTSGSGEQYF
TRBJ1-1 14 TRBV5-1 NA TRBD1 TGCGCCAGCAGCGTCGACAGGGCTAGAACTGAAGCTTTCTTT CASSVDRARTEAFF
TRBJ2-5 17 TRBV5-1 NA TRBD1 TGCGCCAGCAAAATCGCCCCAGGGACAGGAAAACAAGAGACCCAGTACTTC CASKIAPGTGKQETQYF
TRBJ1-2 13 TRBV7-6 NA NA TGTGCCAGCAGCTCCACATATAACTATGGCTACACCTTC CASSSTYNYGYTF
TRBJ1-2 14 TRBV2 NA NA TGTGCCAGCAGTGTGGGAGGTCTCATGAGGAGCTACACCTTC CASSVGGLMRSYTF
TRBJ2-5 16 TRBV4-2 NA TRBD2 TGTGCCAGCAGCCAAGGTCCCGGGAGGGCCGGAGAGACCCAGTACTTC CASSQGPGRAGETQYF
TRBJ2-7 13 TRBV9 NA TRBD1 TGTGCCAGCAGCGTCAGAGGACAGGACGAGCAGTACTTC CASSVRGQDEQYF
TRBJ1-3 15 TRBV14 NA TRBD1 TGTGCCACCTCCCGACAGGGCTTGATTGGAAACACCATATATTTT CATSRQGLIGNTIYF
TRBJ1-6 17 TRBV14 NA TRBD1 TGTGCCAGCAGAGGGGACAGGGATTTTTTCTATAATTCACCCCTCCACTTT CASRGDRDFFYNSPLHF
TRBJ2-7 19 TRBV7-2 once TRBD1 TGTGCCAGCAGCTCCACGGGGACAGGGCTGAGGGGTTGGTTGTACGAGCAGTACTTC CASSSTGTGLRGWLYEQYF
TRBJ2-1 17 TRBV5-4 NA TRBD2 TGTGCCAGCAGCGCGGGACTAGCGGGGGCAAGCAGCAATGAGCAGTTCTTC CASSAGLAGASSNEQFF
TRBJ2-7 15 TRBV19 NA TRBD2 TGTGCCAGTAGTATACTAGCGGGATCGTCCTACGAGCAGTACTTC CASSILAGSSYEQYF
TRBJ2-7 14 TRBV11-1 NA TRBD1 TGTGCCAGCAGCGACGACAGGGGGGACTACGAGCAGTACTTC CASSDDRGDYEQYF
TRBJ2-4 13 TRBV29-1 NA NA TGCAGCGTTGAAGAGGGAGGTGAAAACATTCAGTACTTC CSVEEGGENIQYF
TRBJ2-4 13 TRBV2 NA NA TGTGCCAGCAGTGAAAGGGACAAAAGAGTTGAGTACTTC CASSERDKRVEYF
TRBJ1-5 13 TRBV30 NA TRBD1 TGTGCCTGGGGACAGGGACTCAATCAGCCCCAGCATTTT CAWGQGLNQPQHF
TRBJ1-4 14 TRBV2 NA TRBD1 TGTGCCAGCAGTGAACAGGGGGTTAATGAAAAACTGTTTTTT CASSEQGVNEKLFF
TRBJ2-7 14 TRBV14 NA NA TGTGCCAGCAGCCAAATAAGCCCTGGCTACGAGCAGTACTTC CASSQISPGYEQYF
TRBJ1-5 15 TRBV2 NA NA TGTGCCAGCAGTGAGGGGGGTTACAGCAATCAGCCCCAGCATTTT CASSEGGYSNQPQHF
TRBJ2-2 17 TRBV28 NA TRBD2 TGTGCCAGCAGTCACGGACTAGCGGGGGCCTCTGCCGGGGAGCTGTTTTTT CASSHGLAGASAGELFF
TRBJ2-3 16 TRBV9 few TRBD2 TGTGCCAGCAGCGTAAGTGTTAGCGGGAGAGGGGATACGCAGTATTTT CASSVSVSGRGDTQYF
TRBJ2-7 15 TRBV13 NA NA TGTGCCAGCAGGCTAGGTCTACAGGAAACCTACGAGCAGTACTTC CASRLGLQETYEQYF
TRBJ2-3 15 TRBV6-5 NA NA TGTGCCAGCAGTTACTCGCCGGGAGAGGGAGATACGCAGTATTTT CASSYSPGEGDTQYF
TRBJ2-5 12 TRBV2 NA NA TGTGCCAGCAGTGATCCGGGAGAGACCCAGTACTTC CASSDPGETQYF
TRBJ2-1 15 TRBV5-1 NA NA TGCGCCAGCAGCTTGGAAGGACACCCAGACAATGAGCAGTTCTTC CASSLEGHPDNEQFF
TRBJ2-3 13 TRBV10-3 NA NA TGTGCCATCAGCCGGGGGGCCGGAGATACGCAGTATTTT CAISRGAGDTQYF
TRBJ2-3 16 TRBV9 few TRBD2 TGTGCCAGCAGCGTAGAGGCGGGGGGGAGAACAGATACGCAGTATTTT CASSVEAGGRTDTQYF
TRBJ1-1 13 TRBV29-1 NA NA TGCAGCGCCGAACAGGGCCCAAACACTGAAGCTTTCTTT CSAEQGPNTEAFF
TRBJ2-1 14 TRBV4-2 once TRBD1 TGTGCCAGCAGCCTGGGGACAGGGGACAATGAGCAGTTCTTC CASSLGTGDNEQFF
TRBJ2-3 15 TRBV10-2 NA NA TGCGCCAGCAGTGGGGAGGGGGTTAGCGCAGATACGCAGTATTTT CASSGEGVSADTQYF
TRBJ1-1 14 TRBV13 NA NA TGTGCCAGCGCCCGAGAGGGTGCCGTCCCGGCGGCTTTCTTT CASAREGAVPAAFF
TRBJ2-7 14 TRBV13 NA NA TGTGCCAGCAGCTTAGTGGGCAGTTACTACGAGCAGTACTTC CASSLVGSYYEQYF